These T cell receptor beta chains were read from a single sample in a study of shared clonotypes between healthy human individuals. The data were produced by immunoSEQ multiplex PCR, yet TCRdb's version contains in-frame clones alone and is incomplete. The data show some 1,100,000 clones, roughly 74% seen once. Input material: memory CD4+ T cells from PBMCs. The receptors were gathered from a man aged 18-30 years in good health. Some clones in this sample may be carry-over from other donors' samples. Each CDR3 is given with its conserved first and last residue.

v_gene,j_gene,CDR3aa
TRBV18,TRBJ2-1,CASSPPVRQGMFF
TRBV5-6,TRBJ1-4,CASSLRVGRHNEKLFF
TRBV28,TRBJ1-1,CASRRDLGTEAFF
TRBV28,TRBJ1-2,CASSLSGGVYGYTF
TRBV6-5,TRBJ1-2,CASSYSGQGLLDGYTF
TRBV29-1,TRBJ2-6,CSARIGTSGANVLTF
TRBV10-3,TRBJ2-7,CAISERGGRGDYEQYF
TRBV6-5,TRBJ1-2,CASSRDSLSYGYTF
TRBV6-5,TRBJ2-7,CASSPTGTGFYEQYF
TRBV6-5,TRBJ2-7,CASSSGTAGKSHEQYF
TRBV5-6,TRBJ2-4,CASTKRTSGRRVNIQYF
TRBV11-3,TRBJ2-5,CASSLGTGGEETQYF
TRBV2,TRBJ1-2,CASSLHPSGRFYGYTF
TRBV19,TRBJ2-1,CASSSTEFF
TRBV2,TRBJ2-5,CASSERSGGKETQYF
TRBV28,TRBJ2-7,CASSSTGQGYSSEQYF
TRBV9,TRBJ2-4,CASSDGQGAEWNIQYF
TRBV5-1,TRBJ2-3,CASSLAQGGTSTDTQYF
TRBV15,TRBJ2-3,CATSRPYGAQYF
TRBV11-1,TRBJ1-2,CASSLGGQLYGYTF
TRBV6-5,TRBJ1-3,CASSRSLTGGNTIYF
TRBV7-2,TRBJ2-3,CASSLGQGGTDTQYF
TRBV18,TRBJ2-2,CASSPQRRNTGELFF
TRBV7-2,TRBJ1-4,CASSLAGLASEKLFF
TRBV6-6,TRBJ1-1,CASSYAMNTEAFF
TRBV5-1,TRBJ2-3,CASSYSGVTDTQYF
TRBV11-3,TRBJ2-1,CASSLSRRSYNEQFF
TRBV27,TRBJ1-2,CASSLSYDPWKGYYGYTF
TRBV15,TRBJ1-2,CATSRRGQRYGYTF
TRBV18,TRBJ1-5,CASSPPGTGRNQPQHF
TRBV11-2,TRBJ1-1,CASSPERRGTEAFF
TRBV28,TRBJ2-1,CAIRNYNEQFF
TRBV28,TRBJ1-1,CASSFPDRNTEAFF
TRBV4-1,TRBJ2-2,CASSQGGSQGNGELFF
TRBV7-3,TRBJ2-1,CASSSLGTGGGNEQFF
TRBV11-2,TRBJ2-1,CASSLAAAPYNEQFF
TRBV11-2,TRBJ2-5,CASSLRRETQYF
TRBV9,TRBJ2-1,CASSVFPASGEQFF
TRBV6-6,TRBJ2-4,CASSYSRSQQLQYF
TRBV7-9,TRBJ2-5,CASSFGSIQETQYF
TRBV5-1,TRBJ1-4,CASSWGGVVDEKLFF
TRBV7-2,TRBJ2-7,CASSPSPGEQYF
TRBV28,TRBJ1-2,CASSLGTANYGYTF
TRBV28,TRBJ1-5,CASRGDSGNQPQHF
TRBV2,TRBJ2-7,CASRGTEQYF
TRBV11-2,TRBJ1-1,CASSFAYDTEAFF
TRBV2,TRBJ2-2,CASRYQVDANTGELFF
TRBV28,TRBJ2-5,CASSFGGSRETQYF
TRBV27,TRBJ2-3,CASSRPPGQGKDTQYF
TRBV5-1,TRBJ2-7,CASSLAGPAYEQYF
TRBV7-9,TRBJ2-1,CASSLPSGASNEQFF
TRBV4-1,TRBJ2-5,CASSQTGQGGETQYF
TRBV5-6,TRBJ1-1,CASSLRGDPEAFF
TRBV5-1,TRBJ1-1,CASSFQHPNTEAFF
TRBV28,TRBJ1-2,CASFSLSSYGYTF
TRBV27,TRBJ2-1,CASSLAGPPITPNEQFF
TRBV28,TRBJ2-3,CASSEAGTSTDTQYF